This T cell receptor (beta chain) was documented in a study of cytotoxic CD8 clonotypes in ibrutinib-treated CLL. Study-wide background: With a range of 6 to 36, the median treatment time before response samples were taken was roughly 12 months.

Germline CDR1 is SGHTA and CDR2 is FQGTGA. The CDR3 sequence is 16 residues long. Deletions cut 5 bases from V and 1 base from J, with 15 bases between. The method was immunoSEQ multiplex PCR; TCRdb's version includes in-frame clones alone and lacks a portion of them. The sample shows roughly 130,000 clones, 91% of them seen only once. The sequencing here drew on PBMCs, taken after 12 months of ibrutinib treatment. The chain employs TRBV7-3 and TRBJ2-1, with D maybe TRBD1 (6 bases). The sequence was collected from a human donor with chronic lymphocytic leukemia. The CDR3 DNA sequence: TGTGCCAGCAGCGCTCTCGGGACAACTTCCTACAATGAGCAGTTCTTC. Encoded protein: CASSALGTTSYNEQFF.